The present TCR beta chain was sequenced within a study of beta chain features in type 1 diabetes (dated by TCRdb to the late 2010s). At the level of the whole study: No differences in mean age, gender distribution, total cell number or subset yield were found between patients and healthy donors. Across all samples, 90 million to 130 million sorted cells were examined, and cell number per subset correlated strongly with RNA yield. The study compared TCRB repertoires of sorted circulating CD4+ T cell subsets between recently diagnosed type 1 diabetes patients and matched healthy donors. Regulatory and stem cell-like memory subsets were isolated from only 8 patients and about eight healthy donors, whereas naive and central memory subsets came from all 30 or so donors. Broader findings and caveats from the paper: Sequencing cDNA rather than genomic DNA could over-represent highly expressing activated cells, although activation and CD3 levels did not differ between groups. Shorter templates might have been favored by PCR, but patient and control samples were amplified and corrected together, so both groups would have been affected equally by any skew. At VDJ recombination sites, type 1 diabetes patients had fewer insertions and more deleted nucleotides, which implies abnormalities in thymic rearrangement. The naive, central memory and regulatory TCRB repertoires appeared to resemble one another more closely among patients than among healthy donors. Because the HLA sub-analyses included only small numbers of individuals, any influence of HLA type on TCRB rearrangement was left unresolved. In all four CD4+ subsets, TCRB CDR3 length was moderately but significantly shorter in type 1 diabetes patients.

V lost 8 bases and J lost 5 bases, and the count of bases not matched to a germline gene is 8. The CDR3, from cysteine to phenylalanine, totals 12 residues. The sequence is cut down to CDR3 DNA, 36 bases in frame from base 1. In the germline V gene (reference sequence), CDR1 corresponds to GTSNPN and CDR2 to SVGIG. The entire isolated RNA was reverse transcribed using the High Capacity cDNA Reverse Transcription Kit, and thus expressed TCRB transcripts were sequenced. Deep immunoSEQ sequencing was performed on naive, central memory and regulatory T cell samples, with an average of about 3.57 million total reads per sample. Sorted cells were lysed in RLT buffer, and RNA was extracted using DNase-treated RNeasy Micro or Mini kits according to cell number. Each cell subset was processed separately to prevent cross-contamination, with patient and healthy donor samples processed together. The immunoSEQ multiplex PCR was used to amplify TCRB sequences from cDNA, generating 87-bp fragments that spanned the CDR3 region. Sequencing of the amplicons was performed on the Illumina HiSeq platform. The original pipeline was this. Synthetic template baselines were used to correct PCR bias computationally, reads within Hamming distance 2 were collapsed, and singletons that could not be merged were discarded. Reads were aligned to IMGT to assign V, D and J genes, CDR3 length, and insertions or deletions at six rearrangement sites. Within each subset, clonotype counts were normalized to the number of sorted cells before true diversity and Gini coefficients were calculated with the tcR R package. Repertoire sharing was quantified using the overlap coefficient calculated on TCRB nucleotide sequences. Out-of-frame TCRB sequences from naive cells were analyzed as a proxy for the pre-selection repertoire. TCRdb re-hosts the immuneACCESS table, in-frame sequences only. Its copies lack some clones; in the studies checked, an unresolved V gene accounts for under half of them, and the cause for the rest is not known. The V and J calls and clone size are taken from that table; D and trimming were inferred from the DNA. Counted in this sample were about 370,000 clones; over 13% of them appeared once. The ten largest clones capture about 0.02% of the sample.

This clone has a handful of counts. Its antigen is still unknown. There are no base qualities to consult, and no much larger clone falls within one base. Each donor gave one peripheral blood draw, averaging approximately 0.12 L, which was collected into heparinised tubes. A BD FACSAria II was used to sort naive, central memory, regulatory and stem cell-like memory CD4+ T cells with a panel that included CD45RO, CCR7, CD25, CD127, CD95 and CD27. A purity above 95% was achieved for all sorted populations. PBMCs were isolated immediately by Lymphoprep density gradient centrifugation and stained directly without culture. So that batch effects would be minimized, each experiment stained and sorted samples in pairs, pairing one healthy donor with one patient.

This chain is built from TRBV30 and TRBJ2-5, and 7 bases in between align with TRBD2. This receptor was obtained from a woman under 30 in good health. The sequencing sample was made of naive CD4+ T cells from blood. The cell subset or site label, read with the paper, signifies: true naive CD4+ T cells. In nucleotide form, the sequence is TGTGCCGTGGAGGGAGGGAGGGAGACCCAGTACTTC. Its protein product is CAVEGGRETQYF.